Listed below are T cell receptor beta chains from one sample, sequenced in a study of beta chain features in type 1 diabetes. The protocol was immunoSEQ multiplex PCR, while the TCRdb copy is restricted to in-frame clones and leaves out a portion. The data hold about 650,000 clones, with roughly 12% observed a single time. Sequencing was carried out using naive CD4+ T cells from blood. The receptors were gathered from a man aged 25 to 40 with type 1 diabetes. CDR3s include the opening cysteine and the closing phenylalanine or tryptophan. Each record gives: J gene, clone size, D gene, V gene, CDR3 DNA, CDR3 protein. A D gene is named only where the DNA matches it firmly. Clone size is stated in some rows and not others, as once, few, many or a class when expanded.

TRBJ1-6	NA	TRBD1	TRBV29-1	TGCAGCGTTAAGGACAGGGGCAATTCACCCCTCCACTTT	CSVKDRGNSPLHF
TRBJ1-6	NA	TRBD1	TRBV6-4	TGTGCCAGCAGTGACGGACAGGGGAATGGTTCACCCCTCCACTTT	CASSDGQGNGSPLHF
TRBJ2-6	few	NA	TRBV2	TGTGCCAGCAGTGAAGGACGACGGACCTCTGGGGCCAACGTCCTGACTTTC	CASSEGRRTSGANVLTF
TRBJ2-1	NA	NA	TRBV7-9	TGTGCCAGCAGCCCGGCAGGGTGGGTTAGTGAGCAGTTCTTC	CASSPAGWVSEQFF
TRBJ1-2	NA	TRBD1	TRBV29-1	TGCAGCGTTACAGGGGGCTATGGCTACACCTTC	CSVTGGYGYTF
TRBJ2-2	few	NA	TRBV10-3	TGTGCCTCCCGGGGTATCGACACCGGGGAGCTGTTTTTT	CASRGIDTGELFF
TRBJ2-3	NA	NA	TRBV6-5	TGTGCCAGCAGTTCCAAGGGGGGGACAGATACGCAGTATTTT	CASSSKGGTDTQYF
TRBJ2-4	NA	NA	TRBV11-3	TGTGCCAGCAGCATTAGAGTTGGCGGCTTCGGCATTCAGTACTTC	CASSIRVGGFGIQYF
TRBJ2-7	NA	NA	TRBV5-1	TGCGCCAGCAGCCCCCCCGCGAGCTCCTACGAGCAGTACTTC	CASSPPASSYEQYF
TRBJ2-3	NA	NA	TRBV10-3	TGTGCCATCAATCCGGGACGGACAGATACGCAGTATTTT	CAINPGRTDTQYF
TRBJ1-1	NA	TRBD1	TRBV6-6	TGTGCCAGCAGGACAGGGTGGGGAACTGAAGCTTTCTTT	CASRTGWGTEAFF
TRBJ2-7	NA	NA	TRBV7-8	TGTGCCAGCAGCCGGACACTTACCCCCGCCGGGAGCTCCTACGAGCAGTACTTC	CASSRTLTPAGSSYEQYF
TRBJ2-1	NA	TRBD1	TRBV7-9	TGTGCCAGCAGCCAACCGGGACAGCCCCGCAATGAGCAGTTCTTC	CASSQPGQPRNEQFF
TRBJ2-1	few	TRBD2	TRBV5-1	TGCGCCAGCAGCCTCTGGACTAGCGGGAGAGAGCAGTTCTTC	CASSLWTSGREQFF
TRBJ2-2	once	NA	TRBV6-1	TGTGCCAGCAGTTTACAGGGTGCCGGGGAGCTGTTTTTT	CASSLQGAGELFF
TRBJ1-2	NA	NA	TRBV29-1	TGCAGCGTTCTTCTTCGGTCCGACTACACCTTC	CSVLLRSDYTF
TRBJ1-1	few	TRBD1	TRBV25-1	TGTGCCAGCAGTGACCCGCGGACAGGGGGTTTTACTGAAGCTTTCTTT	CASSDPRTGGFTEAFF
TRBJ1-3	NA	TRBD1	TRBV14	TGTGCCAGCAGCCCCCGGACAGGAGGTGGAAACACCATATATTTT	CASSPRTGGGNTIYF
TRBJ2-1	NA	NA	TRBV5-6	TGTGCCAGCAGCTTGGTTAGCTCCTACAATGAGCAGTTCTTC	CASSLVSSYNEQFF
TRBJ1-2	few	NA	TRBV5-1	TGCGCCAGCAGCTTGCGGGATACGTATGGCTACACCTTC	CASSLRDTYGYTF
TRBJ2-1	NA	NA	TRBV11-3	TGTGCCAGCAGCCAACCTTGGGGGCCAGGCAATGAGCAGTTCTTC	CASSQPWGPGNEQFF
TRBJ1-3	NA	NA	TRBV2	TGTGCCAGCAGGTTAGAGGAGTCTGGAAACACCATATATTTT	CASRLEESGNTIYF
TRBJ2-2	few	NA	TRBV6-5	TGTGCCAGCAGCCGACACAACACCGGGGAGCTGTTTTTT	CASSRHNTGELFF
TRBJ2-7	NA	NA	TRBV7-9	TGTGCCAGCAGCTCATCCCGGACCGAGCAGTACTTC	CASSSSRTEQYF
TRBJ2-7	NA	TRBD1	TRBV5-1	TGCGCCAGCAGCCCACCGGACAGGGTCTACGAGCAGTACTTC	CASSPPDRVYEQYF
TRBJ2-7	NA	NA	TRBV28	TGTGCCAGCAGTTTTGGCGGAAGGGACTACGAGCAGTACTTC	CASSFGGRDYEQYF
TRBJ2-7	NA	NA	TRBV7-9	TGTGCCAGCAGCAGCACCGGGACCTCCTACGAGCAGTACTTC	CASSSTGTSYEQYF
TRBJ2-5	NA	NA	TRBV14	TGTGCCAGCAGCCAGACACGGACCGGAGGGACCCAGTACTTC	CASSQTRTGGTQYF
TRBJ2-5	NA	NA	TRBV7-2	TGTGCCAGCAGCATACAGGGGAGGCAAGAGACCCAGTACTTC	CASSIQGRQETQYF
TRBJ2-1	few	TRBD2	TRBV5-1	TGCGCCAGCAGCCCCCGGATTAGCGGGGGGGCTCGTGAGCAGTTCTTC	CASSPRISGGAREQFF
TRBJ1-6	NA	TRBD1	TRBV5-6	TGTGCCAGCAGCTCGGACAGGGGGATGTCACCCCTCCACTTT	CASSSDRGMSPLHF
TRBJ2-3	few	NA	TRBV7-2	TGTGCCAGCAGCGTAGGACAGAGTTCCACAGATACGCAGTATTTT	CASSVGQSSTDTQYF
TRBJ2-7	few	TRBD1	TRBV7-2	TGTGCCAGCAGCTTGGGGACAGTCTACGAGCAGTACTTC	CASSLGTVYEQYF
TRBJ1-1	NA	NA	TRBV20-1	TGCAGGGTTTCCAGGGACACTGAAGCTTTCTTT	CRVSRDTEAFF
TRBJ2-1	few	TRBD2	TRBV6-6	TGTGCCAGCAGCGATCCGGGACTAGCGACTACAGGGCAGTTCTTC	CASSDPGLATTGQFF
TRBJ2-7	NA	NA	TRBV5-1	TGCGCCAGCAGCCCATCGGGTCCATCCTACGAGCAGTACTTC	CASSPSGPSYEQYF
TRBJ2-7	few	NA	TRBV5-5	TGTGCCAGCAGCTTGACCCTTAGCTCCTACGAGCAGTACTTC	CASSLTLSSYEQYF
TRBJ1-1	NA	NA	TRBV7-2	TGTGCCAGCAGCTTAGATCGGTGGGCAGGGATGAACACTGAAGCTTTCTTT	CASSLDRWAGMNTEAFF
TRBJ2-7	NA	NA	TRBV11-2	TGTGCCAGCAGTCTCTTGTCCAGGGTATACTTC	CASSLLSRVYF
TRBJ2-3	NA	NA	TRBV7-8	TGTGCCAGCAGCTTAGCTCGGACTCCTACTCGCACAGATACGCAGTATTTT	CASSLARTPTRTDTQYF
TRBJ2-1	NA	TRBD1	TRBV5-1	TGCGCCAGCAGCCCCGACAGGGTCACCTACAATGAGCAGTTCTTC	CASSPDRVTYNEQFF
TRBJ1-2	NA	NA	TRBV5-6	TGTGCCAGCAGCTTGTCAGGGAGCGGCCTGTCTAGCTATGGCTACACCTTC	CASSLSGSGLSSYGYTF
TRBJ1-2	few	NA	TRBV4-3	TGCGCCAGCAGCCAAGATCCGGCAGGGGCATCGAATGGCTACACCTTC	CASSQDPAGASNGYTF
TRBJ2-1	NA	NA	TRBV6-4	TGTGCCAGCAGTGATAACCCATGGGGTGAGCAGTTCTTC	CASSDNPWGEQFF
TRBJ2-1	NA	NA	TRBV18	TGTGCCAGCTCTCGGGTTGACTGTGCCTACAATGAGCAGTTCTTC	CASSRVDCAYNEQFF
TRBJ1-1	NA	NA	TRBV27	TGTGCCAGCAGTGGGGGGCGATGGGGAATTGAAGCTTTCTTT	CASSGGRWGIEAFF
TRBJ2-7	NA	NA	TRBV28	TGTGCCAGCAGGCTAGCTTTGTCCTACGAGCAGTACTTC	CASRLALSYEQYF
TRBJ1-6	NA	TRBD1	TRBV6-5	TGTGCCAGCAACCTACAGGGGACGGGCTCACCCCTCCACTTT	CASNLQGTGSPLHF
TRBJ1-6	NA	NA	TRBV7-9	TGTGCCAGCAGCTTAGGGCACCAGGAGGGAGCGGCCCTCCACTTT	CASSLGHQEGAALHF
TRBJ2-7	NA	NA	TRBV7-2	TGTGCCAGCAGCTTAGGGGCAGCCACTTCCTACGAGCAGTACTTC	CASSLGAATSYEQYF
TRBJ1-6	few	TRBD1	TRBV18	TGTGCCAGCTCACCACGGGAACAGGGGGCGGATTCACCCCTCCACTTT	CASSPREQGADSPLHF
TRBJ1-2	few	NA	TRBV9	TGTGCCAGCAGCGTACAGGGGCAGGGTGGCTACACCTTC	CASSVQGQGGYTF
TRBJ2-5	few	NA	TRBV7-6	TGTGCCAGCAGCTTAATGGCTGTGACAGTCAAGCAAGAGACCCAGTACTTC	CASSLMAVTVKQETQYF
TRBJ2-7	few	NA	TRBV7-9	TGTGCCAGCAGCTTAGACGGGGGCTACGAGCAGTACTTC	CASSLDGGYEQYF